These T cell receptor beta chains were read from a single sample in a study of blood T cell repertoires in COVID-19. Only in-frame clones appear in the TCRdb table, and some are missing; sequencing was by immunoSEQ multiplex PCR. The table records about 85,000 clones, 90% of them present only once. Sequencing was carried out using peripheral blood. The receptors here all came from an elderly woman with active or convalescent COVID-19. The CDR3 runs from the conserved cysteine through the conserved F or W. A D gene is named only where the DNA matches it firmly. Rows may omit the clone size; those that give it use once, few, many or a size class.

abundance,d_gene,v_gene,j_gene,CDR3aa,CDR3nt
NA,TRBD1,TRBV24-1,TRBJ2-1,CATSDLAGGNNEQFF,TGTGCCACCAGTGATTTGGCAGGGGGAAACAATGAGCAGTTCTTC
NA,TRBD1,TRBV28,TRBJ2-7,CASTGTGGSYEQYF,TGTGCCAGCACCGGGACAGGGGGCTCCTACGAGCAGTACTTC
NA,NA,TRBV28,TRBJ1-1,CASPPTVQKNTEAFF,TGTGCCAGCCCCCCCACGGTACAGAAGAACACTGAAGCTTTCTTT
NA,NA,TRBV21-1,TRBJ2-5,CANPDRQETQYF,TGTGCCAACCCAGACAGACAAGAGACCCAGTACTTC
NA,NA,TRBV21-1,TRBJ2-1,CASSKAGHRSGGQFF,TGTGCCAGCAGCAAAGCGGGACATCGTTCCGGTGGGCAGTTCTTC
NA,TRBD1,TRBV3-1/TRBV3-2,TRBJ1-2,CASSQDQSLIPRGQGYTF,TGTGCCAGCAGCCAAGACCAAAGCCTCATTCCCAGGGGGCAGGGCTACACCTTC
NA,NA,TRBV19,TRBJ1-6,CASSIDNMVSPLHF,TGTGCCAGTAGTATAGATAACATGGTTTCACCCCTCCACTTT
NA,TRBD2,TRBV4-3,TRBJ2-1,CASSPGLAGGPTAPVPYNEQFF,TGCGCCAGCAGCCCAGGACTAGCGGGAGGGCCTACCGCTCCTGTTCCGTACAATGAGCAGTTCTTC
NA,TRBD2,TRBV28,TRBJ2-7,CASSSRGLAGGPDEQYF,TGTGCCAGCTCCTCTCGGGGACTAGCGGGAGGGCCGGACGAGCAGTACTTC
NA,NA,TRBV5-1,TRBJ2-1,CASSPVMTSYEQFF,TGCGCCAGCAGCCCCGTTATGACAAGTTATGAGCAGTTCTTC
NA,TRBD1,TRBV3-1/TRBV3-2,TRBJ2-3,CASSQDQGGWTDTQYF,TGTGCCAGCAGCCAAGATCAAGGGGGCTGGACAGATACGCAGTATTTT
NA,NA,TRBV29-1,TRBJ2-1,CSVYSLFGNEQFF,TGCAGCGTTTATTCCCTCTTCGGCAATGAGCAGTTCTTC
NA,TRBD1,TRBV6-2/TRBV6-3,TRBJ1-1,CASSQGEWDRGRWNTEAFF,TGTGCCAGCAGCCAAGGCGAATGGGACAGGGGGCGATGGAACACTGAAGCTTTCTTT
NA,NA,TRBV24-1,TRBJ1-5,CATRPGGGADQPQHF,TGTGCCACCAGACCCGGAGGGGGGGCGGATCAGCCCCAGCATTTT
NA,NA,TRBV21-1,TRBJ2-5,CASSGKRDRMKEETQYF,TGTGCCAGCAGCGGAAAAAGGGACAGAATGAAAGAAGAGACCCAGTACTTC
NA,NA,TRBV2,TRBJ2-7,CASSRSGYEQYF,TGTGCCAGCAGTAGATCGGGCTACGAGCAGTACTTC
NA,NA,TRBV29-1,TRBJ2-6,CSVSTTDSHSGANVLTF,TGCAGCGTCAGTACGACAGATTCCCACTCTGGGGCCAACGTCCTGACTTTC
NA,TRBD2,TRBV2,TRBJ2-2,CASKGLTITGELFF,TGTGCCAGCAAGGGACTAACTATAACCGGGGAGCTGTTTTTT
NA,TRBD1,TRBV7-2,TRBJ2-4,CASSLGSRGQNIQYF,TGTGCCAGCAGCTTAGGTAGCAGGGGGCAAAACATTCAGTACTTC
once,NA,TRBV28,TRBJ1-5,CASRQVFGNQPQHF,TGTGCCAGTAGACAGGTGTTTGGCAATCAGCCCCAGCATTTT
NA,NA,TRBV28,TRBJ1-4,CASSPLGGRLATNEKLFF,TGTGCCAGCAGTCCCCTCGGTGGCAGGTTAGCAACTAATGAAAAACTGTTTTTT
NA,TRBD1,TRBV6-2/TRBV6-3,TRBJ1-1,CASSSPDRGRTEAFF,TGTGCCAGCAGTTCCCCGGACAGGGGGCGGACTGAAGCTTTCTTT
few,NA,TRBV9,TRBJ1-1,CASSEAAHMNTEAFF,TGTGCCAGCAGCGAGGCGGCCCACATGAACACTGAAGCTTTCTTT
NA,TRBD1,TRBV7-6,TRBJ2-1,CASSLPGTGLDEQFF,TGTGCCAGCAGCTTACCCGGGACAGGGCTCGATGAGCAGTTCTTC
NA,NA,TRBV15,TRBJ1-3,CATSRPERFPGNTIYF,TGTGCCACCAGCAGACCAGAGAGGTTTCCGGGAAACACCATATATTTT